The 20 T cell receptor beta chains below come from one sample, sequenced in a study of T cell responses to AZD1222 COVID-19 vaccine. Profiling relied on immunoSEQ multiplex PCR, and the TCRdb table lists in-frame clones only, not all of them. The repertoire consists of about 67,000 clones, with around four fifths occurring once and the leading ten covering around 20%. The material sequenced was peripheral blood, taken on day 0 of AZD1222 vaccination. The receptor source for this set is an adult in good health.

The CDR3 region has the DNA TGTGCCAGCAAAAGGGGACTTGAAGCTTTCTTT. It yields the protein CASKRGLEAFF. The chain carries TRBV28 and TRBJ1-1; D possibly corresponds to TRBD1 (5 bases). With 7 bases removed from V and 7 bases from J, the gap between germline ends came to 10 bases. The CDR3 contains 11 residues. Per the germline V gene, CDR1 is MDHEN and CDR2 is SYDVKM.

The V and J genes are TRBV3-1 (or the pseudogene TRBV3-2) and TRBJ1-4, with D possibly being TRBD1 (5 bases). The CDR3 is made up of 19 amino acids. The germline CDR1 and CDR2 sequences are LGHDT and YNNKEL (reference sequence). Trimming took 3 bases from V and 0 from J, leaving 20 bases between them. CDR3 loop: CASSHPRGLLGATNEKLFF. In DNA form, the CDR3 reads TGTGCCAGCAGCCATCCTAGGGGTCTGCTCGGTGCAACTAATGAAAAACTGTTTTTT.

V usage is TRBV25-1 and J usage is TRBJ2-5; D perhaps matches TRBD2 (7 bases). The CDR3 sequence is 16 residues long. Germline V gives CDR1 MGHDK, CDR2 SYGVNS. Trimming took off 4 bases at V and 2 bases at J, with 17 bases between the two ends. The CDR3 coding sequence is TGTGCCAGCAGTGGTATGGGGGGGGGCCGTCAAGAGACCCAGTACTTC. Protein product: CASSGMGGGRQETQYF.

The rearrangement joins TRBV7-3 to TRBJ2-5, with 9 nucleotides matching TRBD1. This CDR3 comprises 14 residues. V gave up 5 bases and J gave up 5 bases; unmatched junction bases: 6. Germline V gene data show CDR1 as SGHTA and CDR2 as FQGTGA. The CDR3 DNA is TGTGCCAGCAGCATCGGGACAGGGCACGAGACCCAGTACTTC. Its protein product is CASSIGTGHETQYF. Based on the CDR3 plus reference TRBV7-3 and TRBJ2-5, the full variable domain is GAGVSQTPSNKVTEKGKYVELRCDPISGHTALYWYRQSLGQGPEFLIYFQGTGAADDSGLPNDRFFAVRPEGSVSTLKIQRTERGDSAVYLCASSIGTGHETQYFGPGTRLLVL.

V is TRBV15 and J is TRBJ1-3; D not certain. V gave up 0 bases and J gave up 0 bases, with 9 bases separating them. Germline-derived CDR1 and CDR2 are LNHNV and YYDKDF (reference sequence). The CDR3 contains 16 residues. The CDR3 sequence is CATSRDPTASGNTIYF. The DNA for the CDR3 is TGTGCCACCAGCAGAGATCCTACGGCCTCTGGAAACACCATATATTTT.

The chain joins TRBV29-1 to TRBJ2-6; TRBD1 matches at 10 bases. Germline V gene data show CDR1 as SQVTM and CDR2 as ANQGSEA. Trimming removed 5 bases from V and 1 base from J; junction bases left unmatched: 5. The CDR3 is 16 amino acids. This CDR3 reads CSVWDRGWSGANVLTF. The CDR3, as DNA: TGCAGCGTTTGGGACAGGGGATGGTCTGGGGCCAACGTCCTGACTTTC.

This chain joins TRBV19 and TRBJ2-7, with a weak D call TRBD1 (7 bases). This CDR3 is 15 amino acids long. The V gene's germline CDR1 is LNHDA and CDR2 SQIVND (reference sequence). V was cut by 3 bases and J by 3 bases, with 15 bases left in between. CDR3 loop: CASSILAGGNYEQYF. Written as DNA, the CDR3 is TGTGCCAGTAGTATCCTGGCAGGGGGGAACTACGAGCAGTACTTC.

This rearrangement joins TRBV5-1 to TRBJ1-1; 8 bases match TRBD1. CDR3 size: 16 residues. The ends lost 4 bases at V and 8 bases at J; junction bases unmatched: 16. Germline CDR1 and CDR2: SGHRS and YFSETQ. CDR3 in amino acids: CASSSAGTGLILEAFF. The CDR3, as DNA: TGCGCCAGCAGCAGCGCCGGGACAGGCTTAATTTTAGAAGCTTTCTTT.

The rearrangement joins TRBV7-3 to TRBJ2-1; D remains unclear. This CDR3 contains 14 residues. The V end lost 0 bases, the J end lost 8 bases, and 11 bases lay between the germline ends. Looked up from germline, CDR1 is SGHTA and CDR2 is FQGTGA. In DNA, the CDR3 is TGTGCCAGCAGCTTAACAACCGTCTTTGATGAGCAGTTCTTC. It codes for CASSLTTVFDEQFF.

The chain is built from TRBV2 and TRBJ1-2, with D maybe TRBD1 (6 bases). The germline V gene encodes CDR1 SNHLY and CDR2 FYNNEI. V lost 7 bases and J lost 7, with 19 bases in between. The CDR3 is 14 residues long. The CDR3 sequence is CASTWTVGQSGYTF. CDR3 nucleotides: TGTGCCAGCACTTGGACAGTCGGTCAATCTGGCTACACCTTC. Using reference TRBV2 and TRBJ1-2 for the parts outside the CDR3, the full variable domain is EPEVTQTPSHQVTQMGQEVILRCVPISNHLYFYWYRQILGQKVEFLVSFYNNEISEKSEIFDDQFSVERPDGSNFTLKIRSTKLEDSAMYFCASTWTVGQSGYTFGSGTRLTVV.

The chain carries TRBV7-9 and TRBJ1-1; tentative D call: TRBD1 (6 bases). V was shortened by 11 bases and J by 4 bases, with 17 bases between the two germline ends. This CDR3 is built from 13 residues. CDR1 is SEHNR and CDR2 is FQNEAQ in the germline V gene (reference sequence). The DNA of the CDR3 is TGTGCCGGCACCCCCAGGGGAGGCACTGAAGCTTTCTTT. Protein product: CAGTPRGGTEAFF. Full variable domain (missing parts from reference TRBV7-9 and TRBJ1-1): DTGVSQNPRHKITKRGQNVTFRCDPISEHNRLYWYRQTLGQGPEFLTYFQNEAQLEKSRLLSDRFSAERPKGSFSTLEIQRTEQGDSAMYLCAGTPRGGTEAFFGQGTRLTVV.

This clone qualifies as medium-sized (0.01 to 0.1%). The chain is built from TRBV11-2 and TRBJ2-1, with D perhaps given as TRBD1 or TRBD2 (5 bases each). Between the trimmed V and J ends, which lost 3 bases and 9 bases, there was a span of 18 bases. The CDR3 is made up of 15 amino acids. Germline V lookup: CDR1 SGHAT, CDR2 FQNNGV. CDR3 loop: CASSFEQGVGIEQFF. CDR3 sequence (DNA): TGTGCCAGCAGCTTTGAGCAGGGAGTAGGGATTGAGCAGTTCTTC.

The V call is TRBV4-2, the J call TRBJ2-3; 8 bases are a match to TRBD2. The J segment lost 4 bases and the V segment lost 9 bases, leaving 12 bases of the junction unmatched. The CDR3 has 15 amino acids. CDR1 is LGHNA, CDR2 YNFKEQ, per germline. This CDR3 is CASSGSGRGADTQYF. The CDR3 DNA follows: TGTGCCAGTAGCGGAAGCGGGAGAGGCGCAGATACGCAGTATTTT.

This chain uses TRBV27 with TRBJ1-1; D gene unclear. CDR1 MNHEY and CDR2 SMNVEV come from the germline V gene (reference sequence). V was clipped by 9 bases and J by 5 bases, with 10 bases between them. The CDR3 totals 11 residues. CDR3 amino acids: CASLGVTEAFF. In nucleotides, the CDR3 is TGTGCCAGTCTAGGCGTTACTGAAGCTTTCTTT.

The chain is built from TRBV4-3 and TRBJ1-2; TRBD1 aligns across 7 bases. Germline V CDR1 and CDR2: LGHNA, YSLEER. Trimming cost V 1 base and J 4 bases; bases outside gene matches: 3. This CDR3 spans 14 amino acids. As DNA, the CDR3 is TGCGCCAGCAGCCAAGCGGGACAGCCCTATGGCTACACCTTC. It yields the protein CASSQAGQPYGYTF.

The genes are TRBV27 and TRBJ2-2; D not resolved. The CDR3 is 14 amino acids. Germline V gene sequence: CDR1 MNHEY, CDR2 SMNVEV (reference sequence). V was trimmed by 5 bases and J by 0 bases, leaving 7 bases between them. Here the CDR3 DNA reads TGTGCCAGCAGTCCAAAAACGAACACCGGGGAGCTGTTTTTT. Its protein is CASSPKTNTGELFF.

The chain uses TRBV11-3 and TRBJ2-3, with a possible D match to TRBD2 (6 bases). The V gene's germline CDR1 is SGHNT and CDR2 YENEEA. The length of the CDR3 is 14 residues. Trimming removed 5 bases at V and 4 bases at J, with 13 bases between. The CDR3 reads CASSGSEGADTQYF. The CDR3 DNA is TGTGCCAGCAGCGGATCGGAGGGCGCAGATACGCAGTATTTT.

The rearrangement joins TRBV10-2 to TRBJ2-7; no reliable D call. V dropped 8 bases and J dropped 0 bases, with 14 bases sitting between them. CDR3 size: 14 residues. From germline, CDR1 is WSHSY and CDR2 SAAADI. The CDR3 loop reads CASGRTESSYEQYF. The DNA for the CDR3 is TGCGCCAGCGGTCGGACCGAAAGCTCCTACGAGCAGTACTTC.

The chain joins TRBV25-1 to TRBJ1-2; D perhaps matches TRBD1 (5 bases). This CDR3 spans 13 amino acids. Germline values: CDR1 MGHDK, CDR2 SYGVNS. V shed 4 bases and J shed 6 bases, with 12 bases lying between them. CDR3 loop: CASSAQGLNGYTF. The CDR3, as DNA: TGTGCCAGCAGTGCGCAGGGTCTAAATGGCTACACCTTC.

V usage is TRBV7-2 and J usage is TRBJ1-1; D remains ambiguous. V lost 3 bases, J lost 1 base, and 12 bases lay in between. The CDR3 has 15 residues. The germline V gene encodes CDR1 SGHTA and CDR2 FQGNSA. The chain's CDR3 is CASSLLAGENTEAFF. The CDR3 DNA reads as TGTGCCAGCAGCTTGCTTGCGGGAGAGAACACTGAAGCTTTCTTT.